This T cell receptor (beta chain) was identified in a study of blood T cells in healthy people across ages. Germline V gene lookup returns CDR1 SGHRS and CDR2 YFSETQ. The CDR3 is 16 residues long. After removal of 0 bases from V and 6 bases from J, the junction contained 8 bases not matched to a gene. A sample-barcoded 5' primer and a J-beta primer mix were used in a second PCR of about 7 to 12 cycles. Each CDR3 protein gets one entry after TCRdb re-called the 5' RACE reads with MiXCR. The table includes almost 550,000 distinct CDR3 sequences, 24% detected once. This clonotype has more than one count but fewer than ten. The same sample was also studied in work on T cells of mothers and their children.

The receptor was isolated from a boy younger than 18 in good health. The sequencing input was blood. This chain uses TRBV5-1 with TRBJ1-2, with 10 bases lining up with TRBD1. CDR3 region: CASSLEPGQGRDGYTF. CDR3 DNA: TGCGCCAGCAGCTTGGAACCGGGACAGGGGAGAGATGGCTACACCTTC.